The next 27 T cell receptor beta chains were all read from a single sample in a study of T-cell memory formation after mild COVID-19. TCRdb re-called the 5' RACE reads with MiXCR, one entry per CDR3 protein. Counted here are just under 350,000 distinct CDR3 sequences, 10% to 15% occurring once; the ten biggest clones make up around a fifth. The sample consisted of PBMCs or a T cell subset sorted from them (not recorded which). All receptors come from a man aged 18 to 35 who had mild COVID-19 (a few samples of this study predate the infection). Cell type and time point are not known.

This clonotype was observed a few times. The V call is TRBV29-1, the J call TRBJ1-2, with TRBD1 as a possible D gene (5 bases). This CDR3 is built from 14 residues. The V end lost 3 bases, the J end lost 4 bases, and 15 bases lay between the germline ends. The germline V gene has CDR1 SQVTM and CDR2 ANQGSEA. CDR3 nucleotide sequence: TGCAGCGTTGAGTTCGACCCTGGGGGCTATGGCTACACCTTC. Protein product: CSVEFDPGGYGYTF. The complete variable domain, with remaining parts taken from reference TRBV29-1 and TRBJ1-2, reads SAVISQKPSRDICQRGTSLTIQCQVDSQVTMMFWYRQQPGQSLTLIATANQGSEATYESGFVIDKFPISRPNLTFSTLTVSNMSPEDSSIYLCSVEFDPGGYGYTFGSGTRLTVV.

This clonotype turned up a few times. The chain recombines TRBV6-5 with TRBJ2-7, with D possibly being TRBD1 (5 bases). Trimming removed 3 bases from V and 7 bases from J, with 13 bases in between. The CDR3 runs to 13 residues. Germline lookup yields CDR1 MNHEY and CDR2 SVGAGI. CDR3 DNA sequence: TGTGCCAGCAGTTATAGAGGCAGGGTGGAGCAGTACTTC. It is translated as CASSYRGRVEQYF.

This clonotype was detected a few times. The rearrangement uses TRBV6-1 and TRBJ1-2; D unclear. Germline V gene sequence: CDR1 MNHNS, CDR2 SASEGT. This CDR3 region has 13 residues. V was trimmed by 2 bases and J by 6 bases, leaving 10 bases between them. DNA for the CDR3: TGTGCCAGCAGTGAAATCTTGCGGGATGGCTACACCTTC. Translated: CASSEILRDGYTF.

The sample holds a few counts of this clonotype. The CDR3 bases are TGTGCCTGGAGTGCCCTGGGAACCCAGTACTTC. Translating gives CAWSALGTQYF. V usage is TRBV30 and J usage is TRBJ2-5; D call uncertain. V was pared by 1 base and J by 8 bases, with 8 bases between. From germline, CDR1 is GTSNPN and CDR2 SVGIG (reference sequence). This CDR3 contains 11 residues.

V usage is TRBV4-3 and J usage is TRBJ2-5; a weak D match, TRBD2 (6 bases). This CDR3 contains 14 residues. The V gene lost 1 base and the J gene lost 5 bases, with 11 bases spanning the gap. The germline V gene has CDR1 LGHNA and CDR2 YSLEER. The CDR3 coding sequence is TGCGCCAGCAGCCAAGTCCCAGGGAGGGAGACCCAGTACTTC. The encoded protein is CASSQVPGRETQYF.

This clonotype was seen many times. The chain is built from TRBV3-1 and TRBJ1-5, with D unclear. This CDR3 region has 14 residues. Trimming took off 2 bases at V and 4 bases at J, with 9 bases between the two ends. Per germline, CDR1 LGHDT and CDR2 YNNKEL (reference sequence). The CDR3 loop reads CASSQNGENQPQHF. The CDR3 DNA reads TGTGCCAGCAGCCAAAACGGGGAGAATCAGCCCCAGCATTTT.

The chain carries TRBV6-6 and TRBJ1-2, with no clear D. The CDR3 contains 11 residues. V lost 8 bases and J 8 bases, leaving 12 bases between the germline ends. Per germline, CDR1 MNHNY and CDR2 SVGAGI (reference sequence). The CDR3 nucleotides read TGTGCCAGCCGTGAGGTGAACGGCTACACCTTC. Its protein product is CASREVNGYTF.

The V and J genes are TRBV6-2 or TRBV6-3 and TRBJ2-1; D tentatively reads TRBD1 or TRBD2 (6 bases each). The V gene's germline CDR1 is MNHEY and CDR2 SVGEGT. V was pared by 2 bases and J by 8 bases, with 16 bases between. The CDR3 is 15 amino acids. CDR3 loop: CASSYGGGRFDEQFF. CDR3 coding DNA: TGTGCCAGCAGTTACGGTGGGGGGCGGTTCGATGAGCAGTTCTTC.

The genes are TRBV6-5 and TRBJ2-7; D uncertain. Germline CDR1 reads MNHEY; CDR2 reads SVGAGI. CDR3 length: 15 residues. The V gene lost 0 bases and the J gene lost 2 bases, with 11 bases spanning the gap. The DNA of the CDR3 is TGTGCCAGCAGTTACTCGGTAGGGCGAACCTACGAGCAGTACGTC. Translating gives CASSYSVGRTYEQYV.

This clonotype occurred many times. The chain couples TRBV7-2 to TRBJ2-4; D remains unclear. This CDR3 has 17 amino acids. Germline CDR1 is SGHTA and CDR2 is FQGNSA. Between the trimmed V and J ends, which lost 1 base and 0 bases, there was a span of 13 bases. The CDR3 DNA reads TGTGCCAGCAGCTTAGACCCAGGTTTACTAGCCAAAAACATTCAGTACTTC. This sequence encodes CASSLDPGLLAKNIQYF.

This chain links TRBV5-1 with TRBJ2-2; 11 bases are a match to TRBD2. The CDR3 is made up of 15 amino acids. Losses at the gene ends were 3 bases for V and 5 bases for J; bases not matched to a gene: 3. Germline V gene sequence: CDR1 SGHRS, CDR2 YFSETQ. CDR3 in DNA: TGCGCCAGCAGCTCACTAGCGGGGGAAACCGGGGAGCTGTTTTTT. It specifies CASSSLAGETGELFF.

Ten or more counts support this clonotype. The V call is TRBV29-1, the J call TRBJ2-5; TRBD2 matches at 7 bases. This CDR3 is built from 11 residues. From germline, CDR1 is SQVTM and CDR2 ANQGSEA. CDR3 region: CSAGRRETQYF. DNA of the CDR3: TGCAGTGCCGGGAGGCGGGAGACCCAGTACTTC.

The chain couples TRBV5-1 to TRBJ1-2; weak D call: TRBD1 (5 bases). The V and J ends lost 4 bases and 7 bases respectively, with 14 bases between them. Looked up from germline, CDR1 is SGHRS and CDR2 is YFSETQ. The CDR3 covers 13 residues. The CDR3 DNA sequence: TGCGCCAGCAGCGATCAGGGAGGGGTTGGCTACACCTTC. It encodes CASSDQGGVGYTF.

The CDR3 nucleotides are TGCGCCAGCAGCTCAATACAGGGTTCCTCCTACAATGAGCAGTTCTTC. Amino acid sequence: CASSSIQGSSYNEQFF. V gene TRBV4-1 combines with J gene TRBJ2-1; D might be TRBD1 (6 bases). This CDR3 is 16 amino acids long. Germline values: CDR1 MGHRA, CDR2 YSYEKL. V dropped 5 bases and J dropped 0 bases, with 14 bases sitting between them.

In this sample, this clonotype turned up a few times. V gene TRBV10-3 combines with J gene TRBJ1-1, with TRBD1 matching over 7 bases. Germline loops: CDR1 ENHRY, CDR2 SYGVKD. V lost 6 bases, J lost 0 bases, and 4 bases stayed unmatched. The CDR3 runs 14 residues. CDR3 DNA: TGTGCCATCAGGTTGGGACAGTTGAACACTGAAGCTTTCTTT. Translated: CAIRLGQLNTEAFF.

This clonotype was found a few times. The chain is built from TRBV4-1 and TRBJ1-4, with unresolved D. This CDR3 comprises 15 residues. The germline V gene encodes CDR1 MGHRA and CDR2 YSYEKL. The germline V and J ends were trimmed by 0 bases and 4 bases, with 9 bases remaining between them. This CDR3 is CASSQDAESNEKLFF. In nucleotides, the CDR3 is TGCGCCAGCAGCCAAGATGCGGAGAGTAATGAAAAACTGTTTTTT.

V and J are TRBV4-1 and TRBJ2-6; TRBD1 agrees at 7 bases. CDR1 and CDR2 from the germline V gene are MGHRA and YSYEKL. The J segment lost 2 bases and the V segment lost 0 bases, leaving 1 base of the junction unmatched. The CDR3 covers 16 residues. CDR3 region: CASSQDQGAGANVLTF. CDR3 in DNA: TGCGCCAGCAGCCAAGACCAGGGGGCTGGGGCCAACGTCCTGACTTTC.

The chain uses TRBV9 and TRBJ1-5, with 9 bases lining up with TRBD1. This CDR3 spans 16 amino acids. CDR1 SGDLS and CDR2 YYNGEE come from the germline V gene. The ends lost 4 bases at V and 3 bases at J; junction bases unmatched: 8. CDR3 bases: TGTGCCAGCAGCCGGGGGGGACAGGGTTTCAATCAGCCCCAGCATTTT. It specifies CASSRGGQGFNQPQHF.

This chain links TRBV6-1 with TRBJ1-2; possible D gene TRBD1, 6 bases. The CDR3 consists of 15 residues. Trimming shortened V by 0 bases and J by 5 bases, and 13 bases separated the two germline ends. CDR1 and CDR2 from the germline V gene are MNHNS and SASEGT. This chain's CDR3 is CASSEARTETYGYTF. CDR3 sequence (DNA): TGTGCCAGCAGTGAAGCGCGGACAGAGACTTATGGCTACACCTTC.

The rearrangement uses TRBV12-3 or TRBV12-4 and TRBJ2-5; D possibly uses TRBD1 or TRBD2 (5 bases each). V was clipped by 1 base and J by 5 bases, with 17 bases between them. The CDR3 totals 16 residues. CDR3 nucleotides: TGTGCCAGCAGTTTAGTGAGGGGCCCAATACAGGAGACCCAGTACTTC. Translation: CASSLVRGPIQETQYF.

The chain links TRBV28 to TRBJ1-5, with unresolved D. The V end lost 10 bases, the J end lost 4 bases, and 14 bases lay between the germline ends. Germline lookup yields CDR1 MDHEN and CDR2 SYDVKM. The CDR3 is made up of 13 amino acids. In nucleotides, the CDR3 is TGTGCCATCCTGCAGCAGTGGAATCAGCCCCAGCATTTT. Translated, it gives CAILQQWNQPQHF. The variable domain in full, with the rest retrieved from reference TRBV28 and TRBJ1-5, is DVKVTQSSRYLVKRTGEKVFLECVQDMDHENMFWYRQDPGLGLRLIYFSYDVKMKEKGDIPEGYSVSREKKERFSLILESASTNQTSMYLCAILQQWNQPQHFGDGTRLSIL.

This clonotype came up a few times. This chain joins TRBV20-1 and TRBJ2-5; 10 positions match TRBD1. Per germline, CDR1 DFQATT and CDR2 SNEGSKA (reference sequence). The CDR3 has 13 amino acids. V was clipped by 5 bases and J by 5 bases; unmatched bases: 5. The CDR3, as DNA: TGCAGTGCTCCCGGGACAGGGGCCGAGACCCAGTACTTC. It is translated as CSAPGTGAETQYF.

This clonotype has a handful of counts. The chain has TRBV7-2 and TRBJ1-2, with TRBD1 identical over 9 bases. J gave up 2 bases and V 5 bases, and 3 bases lay outside the gene matches. There are 14 residues in the CDR3. Germline CDR1 SGHTA, CDR2 FQGNSA. The CDR3 DNA is TGTGCCAGCAGCCCGGACAGGGGCAACTATGGCTACACCTTC. It is translated as CASSPDRGNYGYTF. Variable domain in full (rest from reference TRBV7-2 and TRBJ1-2): GAGVSQSPSNKVTEKGKDVELRCDPISGHTALYWYRQSLGQGLEFLIYFQGNSAPDKSGLPSDRFSAERTGGSVSTLTIQRTQQEDSAVYLCASSPDRGNYGYTFGSGTRLTVV.

The chain couples TRBV7-2 to TRBJ2-3, with 11 positions matching TRBD2. This CDR3 spans 16 amino acids. From germline, CDR1 is SGHTA and CDR2 FQGNSA. Losses at the gene ends were 3 bases for V and 4 bases for J; bases not matched to a gene: 6. DNA of the CDR3: TGTGCCAGCAGCTTTTCTCTAGCGGGGGGTTCAGATACGCAGTATTTT. Translation gives CASSFSLAGGSDTQYF. The variable domain in full, completed from reference TRBV7-2 and TRBJ2-3, reads GAGVSQSPSNKVTEKGKDVELRCDPISGHTALYWYRQSLGQGLEFLIYFQGNSAPDKSGLPSDRFSAERTGGSVSTLTIQRTQQEDSAVYLCASSFSLAGGSDTQYFGPGTRLTVL.

In its sample, this clonotype was seen many times. The J gene is TRBJ2-1, the V gene TRBV20-1; D possibly corresponds to TRBD1 (5 bases). The V gene lost 1 base and the J gene lost 8 bases, with 9 bases spanning the gap. Germline V gene lookup returns CDR1 DFQATT and CDR2 SNEGSKA (reference sequence). CDR3 size: 12 residues. CDR3 sequence: CSARGTTHEQFF. DNA of the CDR3: TGCAGTGCTAGAGGGACAACCCATGAGCAGTTCTTC.

V and J are TRBV5-1 and TRBJ1-1; D is unclear. Germline V gene data show CDR1 as SGHRS and CDR2 as YFSETQ. The CDR3 length is 10 residues. CDR3 sequence: CGDTERGAFF. The CDR3 bases are TGCGGCGATACGGAACGCGGAGCTTTCTTT.

This rearrangement joins TRBV11-2 to TRBJ1-2; maybe TRBD1 (6 bases). The germline CDR1 and CDR2 sequences are SGHAT and FQNNGV. V was cut by 5 bases and J by 8 bases, with 12 bases left in between. The CDR3 consists of 12 residues. CDR3 in DNA: TGTGCCAGCAGCCCTGACAGGTTCGGCTACACCTTC. Translated: CASSPDRFGYTF.